The entry below gives a single T cell receptor (beta chain) sequence along with its context. Its antigen is undetermined. The data were obtained in a study of OX40 agonist ivuxolimab in advanced cancers. At the level of the study: It was permissible to have had prior anti-PD-1, anti-PD-L1 or anti-CTLA-4 therapy, and around 41% had some.

Germline CDR1 SGHNT, CDR2 YYREEE (reference sequence). V shed 1 base and J shed 8 bases, with 9 bases lying between them. The CDR3 consists of 13 residues. Profiled with immunoSEQ multiplex PCR; TCRdb holds only in-frame clones, not every one. The repertoire has about 96,000 clones, around 91% of them found once; the top ten carry 1.5% to 2%. The study sampled blood at baseline, cycle 4 day 1, and cycle 7 day 1. Findings and limits, study-wide: Among the least clonally expanded were partial responders at 0.1-3.0 mg/kg.

The rearrangement joins TRBV5-4 to TRBJ2-2; no firm D call. The sequence came from an adult with an advanced solid tumor such as melanoma, head and neck, liver or kidney cancer. The material sequenced was CD4+ or CD8+ T cells sorted from blood, taken in a trial of the OX40 agonist ivuxolimab. The CDR3 protein is CASSLSGLGELFF. CDR3 DNA: TGTGCCAGCAGCTTGAGTGGATTAGGGGAGCTGTTTTTT.